Each of the 10 T cell receptor beta chains below was sequenced from the same sample in a study of shared clonotypes between healthy human individuals (dated by TCRdb to 2018 to 2021). CD8 naive samples were CD45RO-negative cells positively selected for CCR7, giving a CD45RA+CCR7+ population that excluded TemRA cells. The library was obtained by the immunoSEQ multiplex PCR assay. This is the immuneACCESS table as TCRdb keeps it, with only in-frame sequences that have V and J called. A part of the clones is gone; compared with another copy, unresolved V genes explain less than half, and the rest is unexplained. In all, the sample holds around 2,000,000 clones, and approximately 94% of those were seen once. In total, the top ten clones hold about 1.8% of the sample. The sequenced sample was naive CD8+ T cells from PBMCs. The intended sense of this specimen's cell subset or site label: CD45RA+CCR7+. Source of these receptors: a young man in good health. Some clones in this sample may be carry-over from other donors' samples.

This clone occurred many times. The CDR3 DNA reads as TGTGCCAGCAGCTTAGCCCATGGGCGGGAGCGAGAAGCTTTCTTT. This encodes CASSLAHGREREAFF. The chain carries TRBV7-8 and TRBJ1-1; no clear D. The CDR3 contains 15 residues. Germline CDR1 SGHVS, CDR2 FQNEAQ. Trimming shortened V by 0 bases and J by 8 bases, and 16 bases separated the two germline ends.

This chain joins TRBV27 and TRBJ2-1; 7 positions agree with TRBD2. The V gene end was trimmed by 5 bases and the J gene end by 7 bases; junction bases not matched to a gene: 8. Germline V lookup: CDR1 MNHEY, CDR2 SMNVEV (reference sequence). CDR3 length equals 14 residues. The CDR3 sequence is CASSLGDYRNEQFF. The CDR3, as DNA: TGTGCCAGCAGTCTCGGGGACTATCGGAATGAGCAGTTCTTC.

The gene calls are TRBV11-2 and TRBJ1-4; weak D call: TRBD1 (6 bases). V was pared by 5 bases and J by 2 bases, with 18 bases between. The CDR3 has 17 amino acids. The germline V gene encodes CDR1 SGHAT and CDR2 FQNNGV. CDR3 amino acids: CASSPPLGGWTNEKLFF. CDR3 nucleotide sequence: TGTGCCAGCAGCCCCCCGTTAGGGGGGTGGACTAATGAAAAACTGTTTTTT.

J is TRBJ2-7 and V is TRBV11-2; D perhaps matches TRBD1 (6 bases). The CDR3 contains 14 residues. Germline V gene sequence: CDR1 SGHAT, CDR2 FQNNGV. Trimming pared 2 bases from V and 2 bases from J, leaving 10 bases between. The CDR3 region has the DNA TGTGCCAGCAGCTTATCTCCAGGGGCCTACGAGCAGTACTTC. Protein product: CASSLSPGAYEQYF.

The J gene is TRBJ2-7, the V gene TRBV6-5; 12 bases agree with TRBD2. V was clipped by 3 bases and J by 4 bases; unmatched bases: 4. The CDR3 extends over 15 amino acids. Germline CDR1 is MNHEY and CDR2 is SVGAGI. The CDR3 reads CASSYWTSGNYEQYF. CDR3 in DNA: TGTGCCAGCAGTTATTGGACTAGCGGGAATTACGAGCAGTACTTC.

The rearrangement uses TRBV4-3 and TRBJ2-7; D uncertain. The CDR3 spans 13 residues. Germline CDR1 and CDR2: LGHNA and YSLEER. Trimming removed 4 bases from V and 2 bases from J, with 9 bases in between. This chain's CDR3 is CASSPAVTYEQYF. The CDR3 DNA follows: TGCGCCAGCAGCCCCGCGGTTACCTACGAGCAGTACTTC.

The chain carries TRBV7-9 and TRBJ2-3; 10 bases align to TRBD2. V gave up 3 bases and J gave up 2 bases; unmatched junction bases: 8. Germline CDR1 SEHNR, CDR2 FQNEAQ (reference sequence). The CDR3 runs 17 residues. The DNA for the CDR3 is TGTGCCAGCAGCTTTGGTACTAGCGGGGCTATCACAGATACGCAGTATTTT. It encodes CASSFGTSGAITDTQYF.

V and J are TRBV7-9 and TRBJ2-1, with TRBD1 matching over 10 bases. Per germline, CDR1 SEHNR and CDR2 FQNEAQ (reference sequence). After removal of 5 bases from V and 8 bases from J, the junction contained 9 bases not matched to a gene. The length of the CDR3 is 15 residues. CDR3 protein: CASSKPGGQGYEQFF. The CDR3 DNA follows: TGTGCCAGCAGCAAACCCGGGGGACAGGGGTATGAGCAGTTCTTC.

The rearrangement links TRBV25-1 to TRBJ2-1; possibly TRBD2 for D (5 bases). This CDR3 has 11 amino acids. The germline CDR1 and CDR2 sequences are MGHDK and SYGVNS. Trimming stripped 7 bases from V and 9 bases from J, with 10 bases between. CDR3 sequence: CASTAAAEQFF. CDR3 coding DNA: TGTGCCAGCACAGCGGCCGCTGAGCAGTTCTTC.

The chain uses TRBV19 and TRBJ1-1; TRBD1 aligns across 10 bases. With 6 bases clipped from V and 5 bases from J, the junction kept 6 bases outside the gene matches. The CDR3 covers 14 residues. The germline gives CDR1 LNHDA, CDR2 SQIVND (reference sequence). CDR3 nucleotides: TGTGCCAGTAGGGGGACAGGGGCTCGGACTGAAGCTTTCTTT. Translating gives CASRGTGARTEAFF.